This TCR beta chain is drawn from a study of metastatic and nonmetastatic thyroid tumors. MiXCR reprocessed the PCR reads for TCRdb. The table shows 65,000 to 70,000 clones, with 14% occurring only once. This clone was counted at least ten times. This clone may be a read error of a much larger clone one base away. The V end was cut by 10 bases, the J end by 0 bases, with 13 bases between. The CDR3 is 15 residues long. No patient had received any treatment before thyroid surgery. V usage is TRBV12-3 or TRBV12-4 and J usage is TRBJ2-6; weak D call: TRBD1 (6 bases). This clonotype originated in a male donor with papillary thyroid cancer or a benign thyroid nodule (not recorded which). Some clones in this sample may be carry-over from other donors' samples. The sequenced sample consisted of blood. The CDR3 spells CANTATGSGANVLTF. Written as DNA, the CDR3 is TGTGCCAACACCGCGACAGGCTCTGGGGCCAACGTCCTGACTTTC.